One and the same sample provided the 12 T cell receptor beta chains below, sequenced in a study of blood T cell repertoires in COVID-19. The repertoire was sequenced with immunoSEQ multiplex PCR; TCRdb's copy has only in-frame clones and lacks some. The sample lists about 130,000 clones, about 80% seen once, with more than 8.5% in the top ten. Sequencing used PBMCs or T cells enriched from blood (not recorded which). The receptors come from a man aged 50 or older who had recovered from COVID-19.

This clone came up a few times. J is TRBJ1-1 and V is TRBV11-2, with a weak D call TRBD1 (6 bases). This CDR3 is built from 15 residues. V lost 5 bases and J 0 bases, leaving 13 bases between the germline ends. Germline values: CDR1 SGHAT, CDR2 FQNNGV. Here the CDR3 reads CASSLQQGLNTEAFF. Here the CDR3 DNA reads TGTGCCAGCAGCCTACAACAGGGTTTGAACACTGAAGCTTTCTTT.

The CDR3 DNA is TGTGCCAGCAGCGTCGACCCAGCAGGACAGGGGGCCAGCGAGCAGTACTTC. This translates into CASSVDPAGQGASEQYF. This chain links TRBV9 with TRBJ2-7; 11 nucleotides match TRBD1. Germline CDR1 and CDR2: SGDLS and YYNGEE. J gave up 6 bases and V 2 bases, and 13 bases lay outside the gene matches. The CDR3 is 17 amino acids.

The V and J genes are TRBV7-4 and TRBJ2-7; the match to TRBD2 covers 10 bases. The CDR3 consists of 19 residues. V lost 3 bases and J lost 1; bases outside the gene matches: 15. The V gene's germline CDR1 is SGHVT and CDR2 SQSDAQ. The chain's CDR3 is CASSLALMLGLADSYEQYF. The CDR3 DNA follows: TGTGCCAGCAGCTTGGCCCTAATGCTCGGACTAGCGGATTCCTACGAGCAGTACTTC.

The V gene is TRBV12-3 or TRBV12-4, the J gene TRBJ1-6; D call uncertain. The CDR3 is 12 residues long. The V end was cut by 3 bases, the J end by 8 bases, with 5 bases between. CDR3 in amino acids: CASSFQDSPLHF. The CDR3 DNA follows: TGTGCCAGCAGTTTTCAGGATTCACCCCTCCACTTT.

The chain employs TRBV19 and TRBJ1-1; 7 nucleotides align to TRBD1. The CDR3 contains 14 residues. Germline V gene sequence: CDR1 LNHDA, CDR2 SQIVND (reference sequence). After removal of 4 bases from V and 4 bases from J, the junction contained 6 bases not matched to a gene. The CDR3 reads CASSKGQLPTEAFF. The DNA for the CDR3 is TGTGCCAGTAGTAAGGGACAGCTCCCCACTGAAGCTTTCTTT. Full variable domain (rest looked up from reference TRBV19 and TRBJ1-1): DGGITQSPKYLFRKEGQNVTLSCEQNLNHDAMYWYRQDPGQGLRLIYYSQIVNDFQKGDIAEGYSVSREKKESFPLTVTSAQKNPTAFYLCASSKGQLPTEAFFGQGTRLTVV.

This clone was observed a single time. The V and J genes are TRBV5-1 and TRBJ2-7, with a tentative D call TRBD1 (5 bases). The CDR3 sequence is 16 residues long. The V gene lost 0 bases and the J gene lost 0 bases, with 13 bases spanning the gap. Germline CDR1 SGHRS, CDR2 YFSETQ. This chain's CDR3 is CASSLDQGGTSYEQYF. In DNA, the CDR3 is TGCGCCAGCAGCTTGGACCAGGGTGGAACCTCCTACGAGCAGTACTTC.

The chain links TRBV19 to TRBJ1-2; tentatively, D is TRBD1 (6 bases). The germline V and J ends were trimmed by 0 bases and 4 bases, with 18 bases remaining between them. Germline CDR1 and CDR2: LNHDA and SQIVND (reference sequence). The CDR3 runs 17 residues. The CDR3 bases are TGTGCCAGTAGTATAGATAGGACAGCCTTCTTCGGCTATGGCTACACCTTC. This codes for CASSIDRTAFFGYGYTF. Based on the CDR3 plus reference TRBV19 and TRBJ1-2, the full variable domain is DGGITQSPKYLFRKEGQNVTLSCEQNLNHDAMYWYRQDPGQGLRLIYYSQIVNDFQKGDIAEGYSVSREKKESFPLTVTSAQKNPTAFYLCASSIDRTAFFGYGYTFGSGTRLTVV.

CDR3: CASSSTPRDTEAFF. The CDR3 bases are TGTGCCAGCAGTTCAACACCACGGGACACTGAAGCTTTCTTT. The chain combines TRBV6-5 with TRBJ1-1; no clear D gene. V was cut by 4 bases and J by 3 bases, with 12 bases left in between. CDR3 length equals 14 residues. CDR1 is MNHEY and CDR2 is SVGAGI in the germline V gene.

The V call is TRBV11-2, the J call TRBJ2-7; a possible D gene is TRBD1 (6 bases). Germline assignment: CDR1 SGHAT and CDR2 FQNNGV. This CDR3 has 15 amino acids. V was pared by 3 bases and J by 1 base, with 13 bases between. The DNA of the CDR3 is TGTGCCAGCAGCTTGTCCTCAACAGGGTCCTACGAGCAGTACTTC. Translated, it gives CASSLSSTGSYEQYF.

The gene calls are TRBV28 and TRBJ2-7; 7 bases agree with TRBD2. Looked up from germline, CDR1 is MDHEN and CDR2 is SYDVKM. This CDR3 region has 14 residues. V lost 2 bases and J lost 4; bases outside the gene matches: 5. The CDR3 nucleotides read TGTGCCAGCAGTTTAGCGGGGGAGAGGTACGAGCAGTACTTC. Amino acid sequence: CASSLAGERYEQYF.

The chain has TRBV7-3 and TRBJ2-3; 7 bases are shared with TRBD1. V lost 0 bases to trimming and J lost 4 bases; unmatched junction nucleotides: 7. CDR1 and CDR2 from the germline V gene are SGHTA and FQGTGA. The CDR3 spans 16 residues. DNA of the CDR3: TGTGCCAGCAGCTTAACAAGAGCAGGGGGATCAGATACGCAGTATTTT. Translating it yields CASSLTRAGGSDTQYF.

The chain employs TRBV13 and TRBJ1-3, with 7 bases identical to TRBD1. Germline V gives CDR1 PRHDT, CDR2 FYEKMQ (reference sequence). The V gene end was trimmed by 5 bases and the J gene end by 4 bases; junction bases not matched to a gene: 11. The CDR3 length is 16 residues. The CDR3 loop is CASSARGGRAGNTIYF. CDR3 in DNA: TGTGCCAGCAGCGCTAGAGGGGGCAGGGCCGGAAACACCATATATTTT.